These 30 T cell receptor beta chains were all obtained from the same sample, sequenced in a study of identical twins. TCRdb re-derived calls from the 5' RACE reads in MiXCR, one entry per CDR3 protein. The sample lists some 660,000 distinct CDR3 sequences, 8.6% seen once, with 0.98% in the top ten. This sample also appeared in a second study, on yellow fever vaccine responses in identical twins.

What was sequenced was PBMCs. The receptors were gathered from a woman aged 18 to 35 in good health.

In its sample, this clonotype was seen a few times. CDR3 region: CASSQADRGQGEQFF. The DNA for the CDR3 is TGTGCCAGCAGCCAGGCGGACAGGGGGCAGGGTGAGCAGTTCTTC. The J gene is TRBJ2-1, the V gene TRBV5-6; 11 bases agree with TRBD1. Looked up from germline, CDR1 is SGHDT and CDR2 is YYEEEE. The junction had 9 bases not matched to a gene; V was cut back by 4 bases and J by 9 bases. The CDR3 consists of 15 residues.

This clonotype was counted many times. The chain recombines TRBV20-1 with TRBJ2-2; D unresolved. Trimming shortened V by 3 bases and J by 8 bases, and 16 bases separated the two germline ends. The CDR3 extends over 14 amino acids. The germline CDR1 and CDR2 sequences are DFQATT and SNEGSKA (reference sequence). Written as DNA, the CDR3 is TGCAGTGCTAGTCACTCTCCGAACTTGGGGGAGCTGTTTTTT. This encodes CSASHSPNLGELFF.

Only a few counts were recorded for this clonotype. V and J are TRBV2 and TRBJ2-7, with no clear D. The ends were cut back, 7 bases at V and 5 bases at J, with 12 bases in the middle. Germline CDR1 is SNHLY and CDR2 is FYNNEI. This CDR3 is built from 12 residues. Here the CDR3 reads CASNKGIDEQYF. The CDR3 nucleotides read TGTGCCAGCAATAAGGGAATCGACGAGCAGTACTTC.

This clonotype has only a few counts. CDR3 residues: CASSSIYGYTF. CDR3 in DNA: TGTGCCAGCAGCTCGATCTATGGCTACACCTTC. This chain connects TRBV7-9 to TRBJ1-2; D is unresolved. The CDR3 runs 11 residues. Trimming pared 4 bases from V and 4 bases from J, leaving 4 bases between. Germline loops: CDR1 SEHNR, CDR2 FQNEAQ (reference sequence).

In this sample, this clonotype turned up many times. The chain links TRBV28 to TRBJ2-1; D gene ambiguous. V lost 6 bases, J lost 8 bases, and 23 bases lay in between. This CDR3 region has 16 residues. The germline gives CDR1 MDHEN, CDR2 SYDVKM. DNA of the CDR3: TGTGCCAGCAGCTACGGCACAGCACACGGCCCAGATGAGCAGTTCTTC. Its protein product is CASSYGTAHGPDEQFF.

In this sample, this clonotype turned up a few times. The chain is built from TRBV3-1 and TRBJ1-2; a possible D gene is TRBD1 (5 bases). Germline lookup yields CDR1 LGHDT and CDR2 YNNKEL (reference sequence). The CDR3 consists of 15 residues. V was trimmed by 0 bases and J by 6 bases, leaving 14 bases between them. The CDR3 sequence: CASSQDLTWGDGYTF. As DNA, the CDR3 is TGTGCCAGCAGCCAAGATCTTACATGGGGCGATGGCTACACCTTC.

V is TRBV6-5 and J is TRBJ2-1, with 11 bases matching TRBD2. V trimming: 0 bases; J trimming: 4 bases; junction bases outside the gene matches: 5. CDR3 length: 17 residues. In germline, CDR1 is MNHEY, CDR2 SVGAGI. CDR3 DNA: TGTGCCAGCAGTTACTCTCGTCTAGCGGGGGGTTACAATGAGCAGTTCTTC. As protein: CASSYSRLAGGYNEQFF.

The rearrangement joins TRBV5-1 to TRBJ2-2; unclear D gene. The CDR3 has 14 residues. V was shortened by 2 bases and J by 0 bases, with 5 bases between the two germline ends. Germline lookup yields CDR1 SGHRS and CDR2 YFSETQ. The CDR3 here is CASSFFPNTGELFF. In DNA form, the CDR3 reads TGCGCCAGCAGCTTCTTCCCGAACACCGGGGAGCTGTTTTTT.

This clonotype showed up just a few times. The V gene is TRBV2, the J gene TRBJ1-1; 7 nucleotides line up with TRBD1. The germline CDR1 and CDR2 sequences are SNHLY and FYNNEI. The CDR3 is 14 residues long. Unmatched junction bases numbered 3, after V lost 4 bases and J lost 1 base. The CDR3 sequence is CASSVDRENTEAFF. CDR3 coding DNA: TGTGCCAGCAGTGTCGACAGGGAGAACACTGAAGCTTTCTTT.

This clonotype was counted between two and nine times. V and J are TRBV6-2 or TRBV6-3 and TRBJ2-5; no clear D. Germline V CDR1 and CDR2: MNHEY, SVGEGT. The CDR3 totals 14 residues. Trimming pared 5 bases from V and 2 bases from J, leaving 12 bases between. The CDR3 spells CASSNQIIQETQYF. DNA for the CDR3: TGTGCCAGCAGTAACCAGATTATACAAGAGACCCAGTACTTC.

This chain links TRBV11-2 with TRBJ2-1, with 10 bases that match TRBD1. CDR3 length: 16 amino acids. Trimming at V came to 2 bases and at J to 6 bases, leaving 7 bases not matched to a gene. Germline CDR1 and CDR2: SGHAT and FQNNGV. In DNA, the CDR3 is TGTGCCAGCAGCTTATACGCCGGGACAGGGGTCAATGAGCAGTTCTTC. Protein product: CASSLYAGTGVNEQFF. The whole variable domain, filled in from reference TRBV11-2 and TRBJ2-1, reads EAGVAQSPRYKIIEKRQSVAFWCNPISGHATLYWYQQILGQGPKLLIQFQNNGVVDDSQLPKDRFSAERLKGVDSTLKIQPAKLEDSAVYLCASSLYAGTGVNEQFFGPGTRLTVL.

The genes are TRBV9 and TRBJ2-2; D is unresolved. The V gene lost 8 bases and the J gene lost 1 base, with 15 bases spanning the gap. The CDR3 has 15 residues. Germline lookup yields CDR1 SGDLS and CDR2 YYNGEE. The CDR3 spells CASNRKAVNTGELFF. For the CDR3, the DNA is TGTGCCAGTAATCGTAAGGCTGTGAACACCGGGGAGCTGTTTTTT.

V and J are TRBV6-2 or TRBV6-3 and TRBJ2-1; D may be TRBD1 or TRBD2 (5 bases each). V lost 5 bases and J 4 bases, leaving 18 bases between the germline ends. The CDR3 has 16 residues. CDR1 is MNHEY, CDR2 SVGEGT, per germline. The CDR3 here is CASSRSSGLRYNEQFF. CDR3 nucleotide sequence: TGTGCCAGCAGTCGCTCTTCGGGGCTAAGATACAATGAGCAGTTCTTC.

This clonotype was counted ten times or more. J is TRBJ2-4 and V is TRBV12-3 or TRBV12-4; the D is unclear. The CDR3 runs 15 residues. The V gene lost 5 bases and the J gene lost 0 bases, with 11 bases spanning the gap. As DNA, the CDR3 is TGTGCCAGCAGTCCAATGGAGCTAGCCAAAAACATTCAGTACTTC. This translates into CASSPMELAKNIQYF.

Ten or more counts support this clonotype. The chain couples TRBV12-3 or TRBV12-4 to TRBJ2-7, with 10 bases that match TRBD2. The J segment lost 2 bases and the V segment lost 6 bases, leaving 4 bases of the junction unmatched. CDR3 length: 14 residues. The CDR3 region has the DNA TGTGCCAGCAGACTAGCGGGGTACGCCTACGAGCAGTACTTC. Protein: CASRLAGYAYEQYF.

This clonotype was seen repeatedly, ten times or more. The genes are TRBV24-1 and TRBJ2-1; no clear D gene. This CDR3 is built from 15 residues. The germline CDR1 and CDR2 sequences are KGHDR and SFDVKD. The V end was cut by 0 bases, the J end by 8 bases, with 13 bases between. CDR3 nucleotide sequence: TGTGCCACCAGTGATTTGATCCGAAGCCGGGATGAGCAGTTCTTC. It encodes CATSDLIRSRDEQFF.

In this sample, this clonotype turned up many times. The chain employs TRBV12-3 or TRBV12-4 and TRBJ2-1; a weak D match, TRBD2 (6 bases). This CDR3 comprises 14 residues. V gave up 5 bases and J gave up 9 bases, with 17 bases separating them. CDR3 region: CASSRTDRGIEQFF. CDR3 sequence (DNA): TGTGCCAGCAGTCGTACGGATCGGGGGATTGAGCAGTTCTTC.

This clonotype came up a few times. CDR3 sequence: CGSSGDNEQFF. As DNA, the CDR3 is TGCGGAAGCAGCGGGGACAATGAGCAGTTCTTC. The V and J genes are TRBV20-1 and TRBJ2-1; 7 bases are a match to TRBD2. The CDR3 loop spans 11 amino acids. CDR1 and CDR2 (germline): DFQATT, SNEGSKA (reference sequence).

This clonotype was observed a few times. The rearrangement uses TRBV12-3 or TRBV12-4 and TRBJ2-1, with D uncertain. The V gene lost 8 bases and the J gene lost 0 bases, with 8 bases spanning the gap. The CDR3 sequence is 13 residues long. The CDR3 region is CASASSSYNEQFF. DNA of the CDR3: TGTGCCAGCGCATCTAGCTCCTACAATGAGCAGTTCTTC.

In this sample, this clonotype turned up many times. The chain recombines TRBV7-3 with TRBJ2-3, with 8 bases fitting TRBD2. The germline gives CDR1 SGHTA, CDR2 FQGTGA. The length of the CDR3 is 17 residues. V trimming: 1 base; J trimming: 2 bases; junction bases outside the gene matches: 8. The CDR3 sequence is CASSLISTSGYTDTQYF. CDR3 DNA: TGTGCCAGCAGCTTAATTAGCACTAGCGGATACACAGATACGCAGTATTTT.

The chain combines TRBV11-1 with TRBJ2-1; perhaps TRBD1 as D (6 bases). V lost 4 bases and J lost 6, with 16 bases in between. CDR3 size: 15 residues. Germline lookup yields CDR1 SGHAT and CDR2 FQDESV (reference sequence). CDR3 protein: CASSSSGTWGNEQFF. The CDR3, as DNA: TGTGCCAGCAGCTCCTCCGGGACATGGGGCAATGAGCAGTTCTTC.

This clonotype was counted many times. This chain connects TRBV24-1 to TRBJ2-1; D not certain. V was cut by 7 bases and J by 9 bases, with 9 bases left in between. Germline CDR1 KGHDR, CDR2 SFDVKD. The CDR3 extends over 11 amino acids. CDR3 region: CATRFGPEQFF. The CDR3 nucleotides read TGTGCCACCAGGTTTGGGCCTGAGCAGTTCTTC.

This clonotype was detected only a few times. V usage is TRBV5-1 and J usage is TRBJ2-2; TRBD1 matches 8 bases. The trim removed 4 bases at V and 0 bases at J, leaving 2 bases unmatched. The CDR3 loop spans 15 amino acids. Germline CDR1 is SGHRS and CDR2 is YFSETQ. The CDR3, as DNA: TGCGCCAGCAGCATGACAGGGGCGAACACCGGGGAGCTGTTTTTT. Translated: CASSMTGANTGELFF. The entire variable domain, with the rest obtained from reference TRBV5-1 and TRBJ2-2, is as follows: KAGVTQTPRYLIKTRGQQVTLSCSPISGHRSVSWYQQTPGQGLQFLFEYFSETQRNKGNFPGRFSGRQFSNSRSEMNVSTLELGDSALYLCASSMTGANTGELFFGEGSRLTVL.

CDR3 protein: CASSPKPTGSQPQHF. In nucleotides, the CDR3 is TGTGCCAGCAGTCCCAAGCCGACAGGGTCTCAGCCCCAGCATTTT. V gene TRBV6-1 combines with J gene TRBJ1-5, with TRBD1 matching over 7 bases. J gave up 6 bases and V 5 bases, and 10 bases lay outside the gene matches. Looked up from germline, CDR1 is MNHNS and CDR2 is SASEGT. This CDR3 is built from 15 residues.

This clonotype came up a few times. J is TRBJ2-1 and V is TRBV4-2; D remains ambiguous. Germline lookup yields CDR1 LGHNA and CDR2 YNFKEQ. This CDR3 has 17 residues. Trimming left V 1 base short and J 6 bases short, with 19 bases between. In DNA, the CDR3 is TGTGCCAGCAGCCAAGTCGAAATGATAGTTGCGCCCAATGAGCAGTTCTTC. This translates into CASSQVEMIVAPNEQFF.

This clonotype was detected only a few times. The CDR3 is CASSPALAQAIQETQYF. CDR3 in DNA: TGTGCCAGCAGCCCCGCCCTAGCACAGGCGATCCAAGAGACCCAGTACTTC. This chain joins TRBV3-1 and TRBJ2-5; D assignment may be TRBD1 or TRBD2 (5 bases each). V gave up 4 bases and J gave up 1 base, with 19 bases separating them. This CDR3 contains 17 residues. The V gene's germline CDR1 is LGHDT and CDR2 YNNKEL (reference sequence).

V and J are TRBV5-5 and TRBJ2-7; 12 bases match TRBD1. This CDR3 comprises 15 residues. In germline, CDR1 is SGHKS, CDR2 YYEKEE (reference sequence). Losses at the gene ends were 4 bases for V and 4 bases for J; bases not matched to a gene: 6. The CDR3 bases are TGTGCCAGCAGCGAGGGACAGGGGGCTCAATACGAGCAGTACTTC. Its protein product is CASSEGQGAQYEQYF.

The CDR3 sequence is CASSQDWAGGASGANVLTF. The CDR3 nucleotides are TGCGCCAGCAGCCAAGATTGGGCAGGGGGCGCGTCTGGGGCCAACGTCCTGACTTTC. This rearrangement joins TRBV4-3 to TRBJ2-6; TRBD1 matches 8 bases. CDR1 is LGHNA and CDR2 is YSLEER in the germline V gene. The CDR3 extends over 19 amino acids. V lost 0 bases and J lost 1; bases outside the gene matches: 8.

The J gene is TRBJ2-7, the V gene TRBV5-1, with TRBD1 identical over 7 bases. This CDR3 contains 15 residues. Germline V lookup: CDR1 SGHRS, CDR2 YFSETQ. The ends lost 6 bases at V and 3 bases at J; junction bases unmatched: 12. The CDR3 DNA reads as TGCGCCAGCACACCGAGACAGGGCCCCCTCTACGAGCAGTACTTC. Encoded protein: CASTPRQGPLYEQYF.

This clonotype was counted ten times or more. The chain links TRBV6-6 to TRBJ1-2, with no clear D. Germline V gene sequence: CDR1 MNHNY, CDR2 SVGAGI (reference sequence). The CDR3 contains 10 residues. Trimming cost V 6 bases and J 3 bases, with 2 bases left between them. In DNA, the CDR3 is TGTGCCAGCAGAGACTATGGCTACACCTTC. It yields the protein CASRDYGYTF.